One T cell receptor (beta chain) is described in this entry. The PCR contained 60 Vbeta and 13 Jbeta primers. Only in-frame clones appear in the TCRdb table, and some are missing; sequencing was by immunoSEQ multiplex PCR. This sample has about 130,000 clones, with approximately 82% found just once. CDR3 size: 18 residues. The V gene's germline CDR1 is MDHEN and CDR2 SYDVKM. Germline trimming cut 5 bases from V and 7 bases from J; bases unmatched to any gene: 22. The entry originates in a study of cytomegalovirus exposure and HLA in healthy donors. The chain links TRBV28 to TRBJ2-7; 8 nucleotides line up with TRBD2. The sequence came from a young man in good health and CMV-seropositive. The sample comprised PBMCs. CDR3 bases: TGTGCCAGCAGTGGGGGTATAGCGGGGTACCAACCCGATGGAGAGCAGTACTTC. Its protein is CASSGGIAGYQPDGEQYF.